This passage covers 22 T cell receptor beta chains from one sample sequenced in a study of low-dose radiotherapy and immunotherapy resistance in tumors. cDNA synthesis used a TRAV/TRBV-specific primer set for both chains. The PCR that amplified TCRs ran for approximately 20 cycles, relying on a constant-region primer and a V-primer adapter. In TCRdb, the reads were re-called with MiXCR into one record per CDR3 protein. Counted here are approximately 91,000 distinct CDR3 sequences, around a fifth occurring once; the ten biggest clones make up about 13%. Documented time point: after trial treatment. Treatment denoted: LDRT plus nivolumab, ipilimumab, low-dose cyclophosphamide and aspirin (RACIN trial). The sequenced sample was PBMCs, obtained after low-dose radiotherapy plus immunotherapy. These receptors originate from a female donor with ovarian cancer.

As concerns this clonotype: A read error may be the cause here, since a much bigger clone is one base away. This chain connects TRBV27 to TRBJ2-7; the D gene could be TRBD1 or TRBD2 (5 bases each). Per germline, CDR1 MNHEY and CDR2 SMNVEV (reference sequence). V shed 10 bases and J shed 3 bases, with 25 bases lying between them. The CDR3 loop spans 16 amino acids. CDR3 region: CANSSVEGRGSYEQYF. The CDR3 DNA is TGTGCCAACAGCTCCGTCGAGGGAAGGGGAAGCTACGAGCAGTACTTC.

In regard to this clonotype: This may arise from a read error, as a much more abundant clone is one base away. The rearrangement uses TRBV4-1 and TRBJ2-7; tentatively, D is TRBD1 (5 bases). With 3 bases removed from V and 1 base from J, the gap between germline ends came to 10 bases. The length of the CDR3 is 14 residues. From germline, CDR1 is MGHRA and CDR2 YSYEKL. CDR3 DNA: TGCGCCAGCAGCCATAGGTCAGGGTCCTACGAGCAGTACTTC. It codes for CASSHRSGSYEQYF.

This clonotype is categorized as medium-sized. The chain has TRBV19 and TRBJ1-5; D not resolved. Germline-derived CDR1 and CDR2 are LNHDA and SQIVND (reference sequence). Trimming shortened V by 1 base and J by 6 bases, and 1 base separated the two germline ends. This CDR3 contains 11 residues. The CDR3 loop is CASSIGQPQHF. The CDR3 bases are TGTGCCAGTAGTATAGGTCAGCCCCAGCATTTT. Together with reference TRBV19 and TRBJ1-5, the CDR3 gives the full variable domain: DGGITQSPKYLFRKEGQNVTLSCEQNLNHDAMYWYRQDPGQGLRLIYYSQIVNDFQKGDIAEGYSVSREKKESFPLTVTSAQKNPTAFYLCASSIGQPQHFGDGTRLSIL.

This clonotype has at least ten counts. The chain has TRBV2 and TRBJ1-3; no reliable D call. This CDR3 spans 15 amino acids. Germline lookup yields CDR1 SNHLY and CDR2 FYNNEI. V was clipped by 3 bases and J by 0 bases, with 9 bases between them. The CDR3 region has the DNA TGTGCCAGCAGTGATGTCCGGGTCTCTGGAAACACCATATATTTT. The encoded protein is CASSDVRVSGNTIYF.

This clonotype was seen repeatedly, ten times or more. The chain links TRBV12-3 or TRBV12-4 to TRBJ2-7; tentative D call: TRBD1 (6 bases). The CDR3 loop spans 15 amino acids. V lost 2 bases and J lost 1, with 12 bases in between. The CDR3 here is CASSLTGQPSYEQYF. The CDR3 nucleotides read TGTGCCAGCAGTTTAACGGGACAACCTTCCTACGAGCAGTACTTC.

A word on this clonotype: This likely reflects a read error, since a far larger clone is one base away. The V call is TRBV6-2 or TRBV6-3, the J call TRBJ2-1; a weak D match, TRBD1 (6 bases). V was cut by 8 bases and J by 10 bases, with 24 bases left in between. Germline values: CDR1 MNHEY, CDR2 SVGEGT. The CDR3 has 15 residues. CDR3 protein: CASLSGTTKSYEQFF. The CDR3 nucleotides are TGTGCCAGCCTCTCCGGGACAACTAAATCCTACGAGCAGTTCTTC.

This clonotype was counted many times. V usage is TRBV5-4 and J usage is TRBJ2-6; D uncertain. Trimming took 4 bases from V and 0 from J, leaving 8 bases between them. The germline gives CDR1 SGHNT, CDR2 YYREEE (reference sequence). This CDR3 spans 15 amino acids. Here the CDR3 DNA reads TGTGCCAGCAGCCGGAGAGACTCTGGGGCCAACGTCCTGACTTTC. This sequence encodes CASSRRDSGANVLTF.

As to this clonotype: A far larger clone is only one base removed, so a read error is likely. V is TRBV5-6 and J is TRBJ2-7, with D maybe TRBD1 (7 bases). The length of the CDR3 is 16 residues. V dropped 4 bases and J dropped 3 bases, with 20 bases sitting between them. The germline V gene has CDR1 SGHDT and CDR2 YYEEEE. For the CDR3, the DNA is TGTGCCAGCAGCGCCGGCGGCGGGACAGCCTTCTACGAGCAGTACTTC. Residues: CASSAGGGTAFYEQYF.

The CDR3 region has the DNA TGTGCCAGCACCCTAGACAGGGCGTATGAGCAGTTCTTC. Its translation: CASTLDRAYEQFF. This chain links TRBV12-3 or TRBV12-4 with TRBJ2-1, with 7 bases that match TRBD1. This CDR3 comprises 13 residues. The V and J ends lost 7 bases and 8 bases, in that order; junction bases with no gene match: 8.

Turning to this clonotype: The junction departs from the called germline gene at one end, perhaps through a read error. The rearrangement uses TRBV2 and TRBJ2-1; D gene unclear. The CDR3 is 14 amino acids. Per the germline V gene, CDR1 is SNHLY and CDR2 is FYNNEI. The CDR3 DNA is TGTGCCAGCTGTCGAAGGGCGTCCTACAATGAGCAGTTGTTC. Amino acids: CASCRRASYNEQLF.

The sample holds one count of this clonotype. The rearrangement links TRBV2 to TRBJ1-2; no clear D. The V end lost 2 bases, the J end lost 4 bases, and 11 bases lay between the germline ends. CDR3 length: 14 amino acids. Germline assignment: CDR1 SNHLY and CDR2 FYNNEI. The CDR3 is CASSESGSLYGYTF. The CDR3 nucleotides read TGTGCCAGCAGTGAATCGGGCAGTCTCTATGGCTACACCTTC.

This clonotype was observed at least ten times. The V call is TRBV7-2, the J call TRBJ2-7, with D possibly TRBD2 on 6 matching bases. CDR3 size: 15 residues. Trimming pared 5 bases from V and 2 bases from J, leaving 16 bases between. Germline assignment: CDR1 SGHTA and CDR2 FQGNSA. Written as DNA, the CDR3 is TGTGCCAGCAGCACTAGCTTGGGACGGGCCTACGAGCAGTACTTC. Translating it yields CASSTSLGRAYEQYF.

The chain couples TRBV27 to TRBJ1-1; D not certain. With 7 bases removed from V and 0 bases from J, the gap between germline ends came to 18 bases. Per germline, CDR1 MNHEY and CDR2 SMNVEV (reference sequence). There are 16 residues in the CDR3. The CDR3 loop reads CASNGGLGLVNTEAFF. The DNA for the CDR3 is TGTGCCAGCAATGGAGGGTTAGGGTTAGTGAACACTGAAGCTTTCTTT.

This clonotype has at least ten counts. The CDR3 sequence: CSARRGRETQYF. The CDR3 nucleotides are TGCAGTGCCCGACGGGGGCGGGAGACCCAGTACTTC. This sequence joins TRBV20-1 and TRBJ2-5, with D perhaps being TRBD1 or TRBD2 (6 bases each). Per the germline V gene, CDR1 is DFQATT and CDR2 is SNEGSKA (reference sequence). V lost 6 bases and J lost 5, with 13 bases in between. This CDR3 region has 12 residues.

This clonotype appeared many times. The rearrangement joins TRBV18 to TRBJ2-7, with 7 bases aligning to TRBD2. The CDR3 extends over 20 amino acids. Germline CDR1 reads KGHSH; CDR2 reads LQKENI. V was clipped by 2 bases and J by 0 bases; unmatched bases: 19. CDR3 nucleotides: TGTGCCAGCTCACCATGGGAGAACGGGAGGATTCCCGTTAGCTCCTACGAGCAGTACTTC. Amino acid sequence: CASSPWENGRIPVSSYEQYF.

Relative to its sample, this clonotype is medium-sized. The chain is built from TRBV5-1 and TRBJ1-1; no clear D. CDR1 and CDR2 from the germline V gene are SGHRS and YFSETQ. CDR3 size: 12 residues. V lost 7 bases and J lost 6, with 13 bases in between. The CDR3 sequence: CASGRDGAEAFF. CDR3 sequence (DNA): TGCGCCAGCGGAAGGGATGGCGCTGAAGCTTTCTTT.

This clonotype has at least ten counts. V usage is TRBV7-2 and J usage is TRBJ1-2; unclear D gene. Per the germline V gene, CDR1 is SGHTA and CDR2 is FQGNSA. The CDR3 is 14 residues long. The V and J ends lost 0 bases and 3 bases respectively, with 8 bases between them. The CDR3 sequence is CASSLAAADYGYTF. CDR3 DNA: TGTGCCAGCAGCTTAGCCGCGGCAGACTATGGCTACACCTTC.

This clonotype came up many times. The V and J genes are TRBV20-1 and TRBJ1-5; 9 bases are a match to TRBD1. CDR3 length: 16 residues. V dropped 5 bases and J dropped 4; count of bases not matched to a gene: 12. Per the germline V gene, CDR1 is DFQATT and CDR2 is SNEGSKA (reference sequence). The CDR3 sequence is CSAPPPGQGWNQPQHF. The CDR3 region has the DNA TGCAGTGCTCCTCCCCCGGGACAGGGCTGGAATCAGCCCCAGCATTTT.

A remark on this clonotype: A much bigger clone sits one base away, suggesting this may be a read error. The genes are TRBV13 and TRBJ2-1; D unresolved. The CDR3 runs 15 residues. The germline gives CDR1 PRHDT, CDR2 FYEKMQ (reference sequence). Trimming cost V 5 bases and J 2 bases, with 13 bases left between them. CDR3 region: CASSPRVAPYNEQFF. The CDR3 nucleotides read TGTGCCAGCAGCCCCCGGGTCGCCCCCTACAATGAGCAGTTCTTC.

This clonotype has a count of ten or more. This chain uses TRBV5-1 with TRBJ2-1; D gene uncertain. The germline gives CDR1 SGHRS, CDR2 YFSETQ. This CDR3 spans 14 amino acids. Trimming pared 6 bases from V and 7 bases from J, leaving 17 bases between. The CDR3: CASTRDTPSNEQFF. Here the CDR3 DNA reads TGCGCCAGCACCCGTGACACCCCTAGTAATGAGCAGTTCTTC. Supplemented by reference TRBV5-1 and TRBJ2-1, the full variable domain reads KAGVTQTPRYLIKTRGQQVTLSCSPISGHRSVSWYQQTPGQGLQFLFEYFSETQRNKGNFPGRFSGRQFSNSRSEMNVSTLELGDSALYLCASTRDTPSNEQFFGPGTRLTVL.

As regards this clonotype: One base separates it from a far larger clone, so it is likely a read error. The rearrangement joins TRBV11-2 to TRBJ2-5; D is tentatively TRBD1 or TRBD2 (5 bases each). This CDR3 contains 14 residues. The V gene lost 1 base and the J gene lost 11 bases, with 17 bases spanning the gap. Germline lookup yields CDR1 SGHAT and CDR2 FQNNGV. CDR3 sequence reads: CASSLGGRWDEQYF. The CDR3 DNA follows: TGTGCCAGCAGCTTAGGGGGACGATGGGATGAGCAGTACTTC.

Note on this clonotype: A far larger clone differs by one base, so this is likely a read error. The rearrangement uses TRBV6-8 and TRBJ2-7; 8 bases are a match to TRBD1. From germline, CDR1 is MNHGY and CDR2 SAAAGT. The CDR3 runs 16 residues. For the CDR3, the DNA is TGTACCAGCAGTTACTCTAAGACAGGGGACACCTACGAGCAGTACTTC. It translates to CTSSYSKTGDTYEQYF.